The 8 T cell receptor beta chains in this list originate from one sample, sequenced in a study of cytomegalovirus exposure and HLA in healthy donors. A multiplex PCR was run with 60 Vbeta primers and 13 Jbeta primers. The data were produced by immunoSEQ multiplex PCR, yet TCRdb's version contains in-frame clones alone and is incomplete. This table has about 200,000 clones, about 70% appearing once. Material for sequencing was PBMCs. These receptors all stem from a man in his forties in good health and CMV-seropositive.

The rearrangement joins TRBV7-9 to TRBJ1-3; D uncertain. Trimming removed 11 bases from V and 0 bases from J, with 11 bases in between. This CDR3 is built from 13 residues. Germline assignment: CDR1 SEHNR and CDR2 FQNEAQ (reference sequence). CDR3 sequence reads: CAGASPSGNTIYF. For the CDR3, the DNA is TGTGCCGGAGCCTCCCCCTCTGGAAACACCATATATTTT.

This chain links TRBV6-6 with TRBJ2-1; 9 bases are shared with TRBD1. CDR3 length: 15 amino acids. The junction had 2 bases not matched to a gene; V was cut back by 0 bases and J by 5 bases. CDR1 is MNHNY, CDR2 SVGAGI, per germline (reference sequence). The CDR3 nucleotides read TGTGCCAGCAGTTACTCCGGGACAGGGAACAATGAGCAGTTCTTC. This sequence encodes CASSYSGTGNNEQFF.

The V call is TRBV5-1, the J call TRBJ1-1, with TRBD1 as a possible D gene (6 bases). Germline loops: CDR1 SGHRS, CDR2 YFSETQ. The CDR3 contains 15 residues. V lost 0 bases and J 5 bases, leaving 14 bases between the germline ends. The chain's CDR3 is CASSLGLGARTEAFF. The CDR3 DNA reads as TGCGCCAGCAGCTTGGGTCTGGGGGCGCGGACTGAAGCTTTCTTT.

The rearrangement joins TRBV7-9 to TRBJ1-1; D gene unclear. The CDR3 contains 10 residues. Trimming took off 3 bases at V and 8 bases at J, with 4 bases between the two ends. The germline gives CDR1 SEHNR, CDR2 FQNEAQ (reference sequence). The DNA of the CDR3 is TGTGCCAGCAGCTTTGAGGAAGCTTTCTTT. It yields the protein CASSFEEAFF.

The chain employs TRBV27 and TRBJ1-2, with D possibly being TRBD1 (5 bases). Per germline, CDR1 MNHEY and CDR2 SMNVEV (reference sequence). The CDR3 totals 16 residues. The V end lost 6 bases, the J end lost 0 bases, and 17 bases lay between the germline ends. The CDR3 nucleotides read TGTGCCAGCAGCGGACGGCAGGGCAGGCCTAACTATGGCTACACCTTC. This gives the protein CASSGRQGRPNYGYTF.

This chain links TRBV19 with TRBJ1-5; 9 nucleotides align to TRBD1. V gave up 5 bases and J gave up 5 bases; unmatched junction bases: 7. Germline-derived CDR1 and CDR2 are LNHDA and SQIVND (reference sequence). The CDR3 covers 15 residues. This chain's CDR3 is CASSAGTGTYQPQHF. CDR3 in DNA: TGTGCCAGTAGTGCCGGGACAGGGACCTATCAGCCCCAGCATTTT.

The chain combines TRBV12-5 with TRBJ2-5; D might be TRBD2 (5 bases). The CDR3 contains 14 residues. V was trimmed by 3 bases and J by 2 bases, leaving 10 bases between them. CDR1 is LGHNT, CDR2 FRNRAP, per germline. The CDR3 here is CASGLGSGQETQYF. CDR3 sequence (DNA): TGTGCTAGTGGTTTAGGGTCGGGGCAAGAGACCCAGTACTTC.

The genes are TRBV10-3 and TRBJ2-7, with 8 bases that match TRBD1. The CDR3 sequence is 15 residues long. Germline V gene sequence: CDR1 ENHRY, CDR2 SYGVKD. The trim removed 2 bases at V and 3 bases at J, leaving 6 bases unmatched. CDR3 sequence (DNA): TGTGCCATCAGTGAGCCCGGGACAGGAGGCTACGAGCAGTACTTC. This encodes CAISEPGTGGYEQYF.